This record looks at one TCR beta chain sequence and its context. Its antigen is not identified. At one of its ends the junction is not consistent with the germline gene, which may arise from a read error. Germline V CDR1 and CDR2: LNHNV, YYDKDF (reference sequence). CDR3 length: 14 amino acids. Study-wide results and limits: Tumor memory CD4+ T cell TCR gene usage clustered with blood and lymph node memory CD4+ cells and lymph node naive CD4+ cells. Tumor Treg TCRs overlapped most with tumor naive CD4+ cells.

MiXCR, applied by TCRdb to the 5' RACE reads, yields one record per CDR3 protein. This table has fewer than 8,500 distinct CDR3 sequences, less than 40% appearing once. This TCR derives from a female donor with breast cancer. The sample comprised tumor-infiltrating memory CD4+ T cells sorted from the breast tumor. Subset here: memory CD4+ T cells, CD4+CD45RO+CD25-. This chain joins TRBV15 and TRBJ1-1; D uncertain. The CDR3 protein is CATSSVVIDTETFF. The DNA for the CDR3 is TGTGCCACCAGCAGTGTCGTAATAGACACTGAAACTTTCTTT.